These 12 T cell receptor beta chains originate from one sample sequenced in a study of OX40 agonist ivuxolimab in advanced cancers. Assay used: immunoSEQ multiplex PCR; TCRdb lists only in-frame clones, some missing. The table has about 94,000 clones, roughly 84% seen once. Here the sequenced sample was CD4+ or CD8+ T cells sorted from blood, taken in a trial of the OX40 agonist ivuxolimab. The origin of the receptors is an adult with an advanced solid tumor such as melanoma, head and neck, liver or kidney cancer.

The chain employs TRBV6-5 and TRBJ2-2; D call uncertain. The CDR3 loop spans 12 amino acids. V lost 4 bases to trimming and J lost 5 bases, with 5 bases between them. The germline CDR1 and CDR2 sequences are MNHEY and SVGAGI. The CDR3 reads CASSSTTGELFF. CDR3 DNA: TGTGCCAGCAGTTCAACAACCGGGGAGCTGTTTTTT.

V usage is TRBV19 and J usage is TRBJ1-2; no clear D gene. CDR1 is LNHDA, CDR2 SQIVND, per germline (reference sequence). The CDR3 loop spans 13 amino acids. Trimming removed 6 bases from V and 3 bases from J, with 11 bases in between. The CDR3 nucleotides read TGTGCCAGTAGAGGTGTCCTTTACTATGGCTACACCTTC. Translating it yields CASRGVLYYGYTF.

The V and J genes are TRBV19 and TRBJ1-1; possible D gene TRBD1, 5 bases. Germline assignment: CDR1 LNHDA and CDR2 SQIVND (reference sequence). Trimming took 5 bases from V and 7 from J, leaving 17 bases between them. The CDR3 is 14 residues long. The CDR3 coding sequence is TGTGCCAGTAGTGAACACCGTGGGGGTCTTGAAGCTTTCTTT. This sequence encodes CASSEHRGGLEAFF.

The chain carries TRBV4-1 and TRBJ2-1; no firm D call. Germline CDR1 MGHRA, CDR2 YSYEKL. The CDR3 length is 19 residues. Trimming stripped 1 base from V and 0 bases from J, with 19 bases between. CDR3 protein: CASSQVPSETASSYNEQFF. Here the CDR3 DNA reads TGCGCCAGCAGCCAAGTACCCTCCGAGACGGCGAGCTCCTACAATGAGCAGTTCTTC.

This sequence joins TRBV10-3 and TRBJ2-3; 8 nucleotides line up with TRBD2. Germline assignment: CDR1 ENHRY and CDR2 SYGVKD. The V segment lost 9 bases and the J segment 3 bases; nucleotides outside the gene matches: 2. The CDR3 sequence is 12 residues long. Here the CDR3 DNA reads TGTGCCATACGGGGGGGGACAGATACGCAGTATTTT. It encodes CAIRGGTDTQYF.

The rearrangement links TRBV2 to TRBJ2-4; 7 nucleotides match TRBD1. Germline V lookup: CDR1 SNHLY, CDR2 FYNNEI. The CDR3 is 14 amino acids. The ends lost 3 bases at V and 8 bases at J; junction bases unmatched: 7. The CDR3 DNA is TGTGCCAGCAGTGACCGCGACAGGGTCGACATTCAGTACTTC. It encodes CASSDRDRVDIQYF.

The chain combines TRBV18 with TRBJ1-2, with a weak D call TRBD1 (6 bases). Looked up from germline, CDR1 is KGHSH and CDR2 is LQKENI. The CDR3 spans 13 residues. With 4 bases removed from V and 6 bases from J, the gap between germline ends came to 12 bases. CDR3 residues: CASSRTGLDGYTF. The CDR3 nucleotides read TGTGCCAGCTCACGTACAGGGCTCGATGGCTACACCTTC.

This CDR3 is CASSLHYEQYF. The DNA for the CDR3 is TGTGCCAGCAGTTTACACTACGAGCAGTACTTC. The genes are TRBV28 and TRBJ2-7; no reliable D call. The CDR3 totals 11 residues. CDR1 MDHEN and CDR2 SYDVKM come from the germline V gene. The germline V and J ends were trimmed by 2 bases and 3 bases, with 2 bases remaining between them.

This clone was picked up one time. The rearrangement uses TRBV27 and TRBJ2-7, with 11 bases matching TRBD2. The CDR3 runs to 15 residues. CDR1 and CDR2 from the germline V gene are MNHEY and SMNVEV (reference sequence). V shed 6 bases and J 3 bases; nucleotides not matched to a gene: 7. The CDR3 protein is CASRRGTSGNYEQYF. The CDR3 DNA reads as TGTGCCAGCAGACGAGGGACTAGCGGAAACTACGAGCAGTACTTC.

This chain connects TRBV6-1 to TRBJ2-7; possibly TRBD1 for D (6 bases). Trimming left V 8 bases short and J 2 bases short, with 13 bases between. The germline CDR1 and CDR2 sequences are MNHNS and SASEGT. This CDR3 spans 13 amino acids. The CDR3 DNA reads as TGTGCCAGCCAGAACAGGGTCCCCTACGAGCAGTACTTC. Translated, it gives CASQNRVPYEQYF.

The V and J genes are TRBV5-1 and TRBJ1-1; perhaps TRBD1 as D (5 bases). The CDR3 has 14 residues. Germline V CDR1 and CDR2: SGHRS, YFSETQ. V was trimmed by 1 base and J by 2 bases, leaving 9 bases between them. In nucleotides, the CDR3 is TGCGCCAGCAGCTTGCCGGGGGTAAACACTGAAGCTTTCTTT. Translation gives CASSLPGVNTEAFF.

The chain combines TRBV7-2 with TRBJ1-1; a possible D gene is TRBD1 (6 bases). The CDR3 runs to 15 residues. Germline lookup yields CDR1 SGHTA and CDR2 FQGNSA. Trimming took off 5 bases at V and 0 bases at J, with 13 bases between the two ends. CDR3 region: CASSPQGLLNTEAFF. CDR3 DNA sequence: TGTGCCAGCAGCCCACAGGGATTGCTGAACACTGAAGCTTTCTTT.